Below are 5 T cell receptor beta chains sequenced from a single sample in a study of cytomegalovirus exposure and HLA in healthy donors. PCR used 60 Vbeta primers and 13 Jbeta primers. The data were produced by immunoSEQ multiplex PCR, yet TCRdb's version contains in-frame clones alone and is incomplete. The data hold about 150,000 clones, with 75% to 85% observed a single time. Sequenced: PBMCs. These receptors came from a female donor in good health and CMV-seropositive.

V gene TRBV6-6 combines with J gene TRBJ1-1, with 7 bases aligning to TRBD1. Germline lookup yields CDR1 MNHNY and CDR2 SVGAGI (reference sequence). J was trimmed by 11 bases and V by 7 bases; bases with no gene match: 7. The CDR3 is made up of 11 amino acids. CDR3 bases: TGTGCCAGCAACCACAGGGGCGGGGCTTTCTTT. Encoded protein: CASNHRGGAFF.

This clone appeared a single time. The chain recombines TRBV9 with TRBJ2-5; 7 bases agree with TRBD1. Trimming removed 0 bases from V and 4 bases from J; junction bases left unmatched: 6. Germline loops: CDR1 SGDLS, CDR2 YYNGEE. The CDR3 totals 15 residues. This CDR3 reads CASSVDRGGGETQYF. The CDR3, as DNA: TGTGCCAGCAGCGTAGATCGAGGGGGCGGAGAGACCCAGTACTTC.

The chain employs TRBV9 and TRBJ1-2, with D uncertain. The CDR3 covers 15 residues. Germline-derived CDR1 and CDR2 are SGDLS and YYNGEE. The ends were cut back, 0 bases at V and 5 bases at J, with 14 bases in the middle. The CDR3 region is CASSVAGGEGYGYTF. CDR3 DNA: TGTGCCAGCAGCGTAGCGGGCGGGGAGGGATATGGCTACACCTTC.

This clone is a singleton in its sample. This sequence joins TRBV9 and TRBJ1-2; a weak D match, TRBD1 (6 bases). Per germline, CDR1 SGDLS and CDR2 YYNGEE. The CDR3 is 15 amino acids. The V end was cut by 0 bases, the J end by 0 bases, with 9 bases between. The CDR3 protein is CASSVGGQPNYGYTF. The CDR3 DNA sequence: TGTGCCAGCAGCGTAGGGGGACAACCTAACTATGGCTACACCTTC. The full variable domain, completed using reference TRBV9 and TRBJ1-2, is DSGVTQTPKHLITATGQRVTLRCSPRSGDLSVYWYQQSLDQGLQFLIQYYNGEERAKGNILERFSAQQFPDLHSELNLSSLELGDSALYFCASSVGGQPNYGYTFGSGTRLTVV.

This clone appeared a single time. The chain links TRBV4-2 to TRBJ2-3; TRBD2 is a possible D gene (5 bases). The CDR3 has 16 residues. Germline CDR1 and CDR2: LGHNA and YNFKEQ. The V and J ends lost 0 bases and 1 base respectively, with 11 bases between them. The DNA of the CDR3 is TGTGCCAGCAGCCAAGAGCTAGCCCGGGGCACAGATACGCAGTATTTT. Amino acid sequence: CASSQELARGTDTQYF.